This T cell receptor beta chain appears in the sequencing data of a study of blood T cell repertoires in COVID-19. Study information: Italy, Spain and the United States were the sources of the convalescent and acute COVID-19 samples. The cDNA or gDNA used as material had been derived from T cells, B-cell-depleted T cells, or PBMCs.

Per the original methods: Amplification of reference gene primers was used by the study to estimate nucleated cell counts. Assay used: immunoSEQ multiplex PCR; TCRdb lists only in-frame clones, some missing. V and J calls and clone size are copied from that table; D and trimming were computed from the DNA. The sample has 120,000 to 150,000 clones, 80% to 90% seen once. The receptor's source is a human donor with acute or convalescent COVID-19. The donor label of this sample is uncertain. Sequencing was done on a sample of peripheral blood.

The CDR3 here is CAWSNRGNEQFF. The CDR3, as DNA: TGTGCCTGGAGTAACCGGGGTAATGAGCAGTTCTTC. The rearrangement joins TRBV30 to TRBJ2-1; possibly TRBD2 for D (5 bases). V shed 2 bases and J shed 7 bases, with 9 bases lying between them. CDR3 length equals 12 residues. CDR1 is GTSNPN and CDR2 is SVGIG in the germline V gene (reference sequence).